The 2 T cell receptor beta chains listed next were all sequenced from one sample in a study of technical replicates of blood from several donors. Measured with immunoSEQ multiplex PCR; TCRdb has only the in-frame clones, and not every one. The data contain roughly 80,000 clones, about 92% of them singletons. The sample consisted of T cells isolated from PBMCs. The receptors were sampled from a human donor in good health.

The chain is built from TRBV27 and TRBJ2-7; D unclear. Per germline, CDR1 MNHEY and CDR2 SMNVEV (reference sequence). The ends were cut back, 4 bases at V and 6 bases at J, with 7 bases in the middle. The CDR3 sequence is 11 residues long. The CDR3 spells CASSSGGEQYF. CDR3 DNA: TGTGCCAGCAGTTCCGGTGGCGAGCAGTACTTC.

The chain links TRBV5-1 to TRBJ1-1; weak D call: TRBD1 (5 bases). V was pared by 4 bases and J by 3 bases, with 19 bases between. The V gene's germline CDR1 is SGHRS and CDR2 YFSETQ. The CDR3 sequence is 16 residues long. The CDR3 is CASSPLRDPVDTEAFF. CDR3 sequence (DNA): TGCGCCAGCAGCCCACTCAGGGATCCTGTGGACACTGAAGCTTTCTTT.